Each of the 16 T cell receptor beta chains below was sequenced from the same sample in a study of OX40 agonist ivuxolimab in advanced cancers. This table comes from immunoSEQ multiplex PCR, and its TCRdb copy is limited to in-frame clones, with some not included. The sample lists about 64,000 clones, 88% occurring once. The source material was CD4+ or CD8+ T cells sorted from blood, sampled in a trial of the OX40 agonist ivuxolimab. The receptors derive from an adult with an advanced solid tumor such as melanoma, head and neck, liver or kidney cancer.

CDR3 in amino acids: CAWSKRDKYSGNTIYF. The CDR3 DNA reads as TGTGCCTGGAGTAAACGGGACAAGTATTCTGGAAACACCATATATTTT. The chain has TRBV30 and TRBJ1-3; D might be TRBD1 (6 bases). Trimming removed 2 bases at V and 1 base at J, with 15 bases between. The CDR3 runs to 16 residues. Germline V gene lookup returns CDR1 GTSNPN and CDR2 SVGIG (reference sequence).

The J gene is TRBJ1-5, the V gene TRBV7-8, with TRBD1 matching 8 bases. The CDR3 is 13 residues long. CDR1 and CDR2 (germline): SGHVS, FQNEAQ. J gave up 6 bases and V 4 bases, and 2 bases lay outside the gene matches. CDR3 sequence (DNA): TGTGCCAGCAGCTACGACAGGGGTCAGCCCCAGCATTTT. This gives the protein CASSYDRGQPQHF. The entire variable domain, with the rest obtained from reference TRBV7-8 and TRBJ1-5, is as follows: GAGVSQSPRYKVAKRGQDVALRCDPISGHVSLFWYQQALGQGPEFLTYFQNEAQLDKSGLPSDRFFAERPEGSVSTLKIQRTQQEDSAVYLCASSYDRGQPQHFGDGTRLSIL.

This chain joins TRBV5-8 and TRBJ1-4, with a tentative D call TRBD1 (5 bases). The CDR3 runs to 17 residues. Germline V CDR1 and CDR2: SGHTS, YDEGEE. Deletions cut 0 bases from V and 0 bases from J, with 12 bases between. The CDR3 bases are TGTGCCAGCAGCTTGGGTCAGGGTGCCACAACTAATGAAAAACTGTTTTTT. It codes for CASSLGQGATTNEKLFF.

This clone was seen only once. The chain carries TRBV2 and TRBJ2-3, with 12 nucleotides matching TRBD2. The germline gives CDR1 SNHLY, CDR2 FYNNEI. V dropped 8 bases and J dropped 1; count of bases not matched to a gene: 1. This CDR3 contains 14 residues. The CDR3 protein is CASRLAGGTDTQYF. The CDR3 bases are TGTGCCAGCCGACTAGCGGGAGGCACAGATACGCAGTATTTT. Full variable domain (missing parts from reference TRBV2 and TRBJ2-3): EPEVTQTPSHQVTQMGQEVILRCVPISNHLYFYWYRQILGQKVEFLVSFYNNEISEKSEIFDDQFSVERPDGSNFTLKIRSTKLEDSAMYFCASRLAGGTDTQYFGPGTRLTVL.

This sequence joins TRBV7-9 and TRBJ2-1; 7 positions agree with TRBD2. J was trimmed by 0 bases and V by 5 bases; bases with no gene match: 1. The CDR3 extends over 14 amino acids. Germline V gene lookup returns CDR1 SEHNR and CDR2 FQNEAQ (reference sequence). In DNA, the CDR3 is TGTGCCAGCAGCCCGGGGGGCTCCTACAATGAGCAGTTCTTC. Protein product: CASSPGGSYNEQFF.

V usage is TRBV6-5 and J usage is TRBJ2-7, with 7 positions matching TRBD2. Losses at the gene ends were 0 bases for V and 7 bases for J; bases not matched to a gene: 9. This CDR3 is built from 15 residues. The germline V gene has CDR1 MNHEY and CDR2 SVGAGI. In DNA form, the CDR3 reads TGTGCCAGCAGTTACTCGATGAGACTAGCAGGGGAGCAGTACTTC. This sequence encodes CASSYSMRLAGEQYF.

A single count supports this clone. The CDR3 loop reads CASSLYRGRSEAFF. The CDR3 nucleotides read TGTGCCAGCAGTTTATATAGGGGGCGGAGTGAAGCTTTCTTT. V usage is TRBV28 and J usage is TRBJ1-1; 7 bases line up with TRBD1. Unmatched junction bases numbered 6, after V lost 1 base and J lost 7 bases. This CDR3 has 14 residues. Germline V CDR1 and CDR2: MDHEN, SYDVKM.

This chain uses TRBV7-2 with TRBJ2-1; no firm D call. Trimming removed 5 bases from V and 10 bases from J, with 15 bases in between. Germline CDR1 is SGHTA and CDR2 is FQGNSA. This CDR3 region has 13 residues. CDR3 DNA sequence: TGTGCCAGCAGCCCAACGGTAGTGGGGGAGCAGTTCTTC. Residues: CASSPTVVGEQFF. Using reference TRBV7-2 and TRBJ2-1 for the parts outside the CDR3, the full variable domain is GAGVSQSPSNKVTEKGKDVELRCDPISGHTALYWYRQSLGQGLEFLIYFQGNSAPDKSGLPSDRFSAERTGGSVSTLTIQRTQQEDSAVYLCASSPTVVGEQFFGPGTRLTVL.

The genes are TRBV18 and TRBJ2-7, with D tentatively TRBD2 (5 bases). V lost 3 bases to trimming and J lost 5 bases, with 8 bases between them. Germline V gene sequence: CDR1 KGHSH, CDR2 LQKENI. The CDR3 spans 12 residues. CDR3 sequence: CASSPGNHEQYF. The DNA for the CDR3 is TGTGCCAGCTCACCCGGGAACCACGAGCAGTACTTC.

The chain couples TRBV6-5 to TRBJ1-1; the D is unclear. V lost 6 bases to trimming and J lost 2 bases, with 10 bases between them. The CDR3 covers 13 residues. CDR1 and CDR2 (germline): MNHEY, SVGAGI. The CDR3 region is CASSYQENTEAFF. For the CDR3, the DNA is TGTGCCAGCAGCTACCAGGAAAACACTGAAGCTTTCTTT.

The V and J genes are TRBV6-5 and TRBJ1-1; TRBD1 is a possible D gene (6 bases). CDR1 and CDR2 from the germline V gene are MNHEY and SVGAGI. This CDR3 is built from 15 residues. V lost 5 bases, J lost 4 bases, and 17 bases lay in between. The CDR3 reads CASSRSGVGSTEAFF. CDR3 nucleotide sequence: TGTGCCAGCAGTCGATCAGGGGTGGGGAGCACTGAAGCTTTCTTT.

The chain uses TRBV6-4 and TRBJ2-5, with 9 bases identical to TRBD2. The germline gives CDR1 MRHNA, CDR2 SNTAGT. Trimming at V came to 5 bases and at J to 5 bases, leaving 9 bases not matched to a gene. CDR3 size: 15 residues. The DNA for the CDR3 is TGTGCCAGCAGTCAAGGCGCGGGAGGGCCCGAGACCCAGTACTTC. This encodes CASSQGAGGPETQYF.

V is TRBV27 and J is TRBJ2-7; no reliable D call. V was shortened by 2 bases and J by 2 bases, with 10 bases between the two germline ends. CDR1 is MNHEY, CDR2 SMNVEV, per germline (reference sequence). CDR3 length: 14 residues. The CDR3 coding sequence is TGTGCCAGCAGTTTAGTGGGGTCTACCTACGAGCAGTACTTC. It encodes CASSLVGSTYEQYF.

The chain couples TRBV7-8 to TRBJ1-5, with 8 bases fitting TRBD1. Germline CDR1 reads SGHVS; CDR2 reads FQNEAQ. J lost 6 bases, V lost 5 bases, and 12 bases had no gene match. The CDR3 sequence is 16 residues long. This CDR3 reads CASSPGGRDLIQPQHF. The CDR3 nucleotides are TGTGCCAGCAGCCCAGGGGGCAGGGATTTAATTCAGCCCCAGCATTTT.

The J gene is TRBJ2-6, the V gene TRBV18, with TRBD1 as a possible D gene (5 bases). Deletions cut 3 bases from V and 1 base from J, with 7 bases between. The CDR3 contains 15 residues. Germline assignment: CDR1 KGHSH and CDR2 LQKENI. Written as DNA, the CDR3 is TGTGCCAGCTCACCGGCAGGGTCTGGGGCCAACGTCCTGACTTTC. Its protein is CASSPAGSGANVLTF. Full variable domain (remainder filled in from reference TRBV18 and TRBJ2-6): NAGVMQNPRHLVRRRGQEARLRCSPMKGHSHVYWYRQLPEEGLKFMVYLQKENIIDESGMPKERFSAEFPKEGPSILRIQQVVRGDSAAYFCASSPAGSGANVLTFGAGSRLTVL.

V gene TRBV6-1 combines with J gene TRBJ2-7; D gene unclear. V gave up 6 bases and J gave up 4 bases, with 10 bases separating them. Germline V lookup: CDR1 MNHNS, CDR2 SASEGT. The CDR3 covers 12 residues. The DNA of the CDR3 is TGTGCCAGCAGCCCAAACGGGTACGAGCAGTACTTC. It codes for CASSPNGYEQYF.